This passage covers 26 T cell receptor beta chains from one sample sequenced in a study of T cell repertoires in aging, cancer and after chemotherapy. TRB rearrangements spanning V, D and J were amplified using mixed TRB-A/B primers. TCRdb analysed the multiplex PCR reads with MiXCR anew, one entry per CDR3 protein. The sample shows some 6,000 distinct CDR3 sequences, under 25% of them seen only once. TCR beta rearrangements were amplified from peripheral blood genomic DNA. The sample taken for sequencing was blood. These receptors all come from a human donor with a blood cancer.

For this clonotype: This may arise from a read error, as a much more abundant clone is one base away. V gene TRBV20-1 combines with J gene TRBJ2-7, with 7 bases matching TRBD1. The germline V gene has CDR1 DFQATT and CDR2 SNEGSKA (reference sequence). There are 12 residues in the CDR3. CDR3 sequence (DNA): TGCAGTGCTAGGACAGGGACCTACAAGCAGTACTTC. Amino acid sequence: CSARTGTYKQYF.

This clonotype is classed as medium-sized. The CDR3 DNA is TGTGCCAGCAGTGAGGCGAGGCGGGGCATTACACCCCTCCACTTT. Its translation is CASSEARRGITPLHF. V gene TRBV6-1 combines with J gene TRBJ1-6, with D tentatively TRBD1 (5 bases). From germline, CDR1 is MNHNS and CDR2 SASEGT. V dropped 3 bases and J dropped 11 bases, with 17 bases sitting between them. CDR3 length: 15 residues.

This clonotype is judged medium-sized. The rearrangement joins TRBV20-1 to TRBJ2-2, with D unresolved. Between the trimmed V and J ends, which lost 0 bases and 6 bases, there was a span of 5 bases. This CDR3 region has 12 residues. Germline CDR1 reads DFQATT; CDR2 reads SNEGSKA (reference sequence). CDR3 in amino acids: CSARDGAGELFF. CDR3 nucleotide sequence: TGCAGTGCTAGAGATGGGGCCGGGGAGCTGTTTTTT.

This clonotype was detected only a few times. V gene TRBV11-2 combines with J gene TRBJ2-3; D may be TRBD1 or TRBD2 (6 bases each). Trimming took 2 bases from V and 1 from J, leaving 10 bases between them. The germline CDR1 and CDR2 sequences are SGHAT and FQNNGV. There are 15 residues in the CDR3. The CDR3 DNA reads TGTGCCAGCAGCTTATTTCGGGGGCGCACAGATACGCAGTATTTT. This encodes CASSLFRGRTDTQYF.

This clonotype is medium-sized in the sample. The V call is TRBV6-1, the J call TRBJ2-7; 13 bases map to TRBD2. Unmatched junction bases numbered 6, after V lost 5 bases and J lost 5 bases. Germline V gene data show CDR1 as MNHNS and CDR2 as SASEGT. CDR3 length equals 15 residues. In nucleotides, the CDR3 is TGTGCCAGCAGTCTGACTAGCGGGAGGCCCGACGAGCAGTACTTC. This encodes CASSLTSGRPDEQYF.

The rearrangement uses TRBV6-2 or TRBV6-3 and TRBJ2-5; 10 positions match TRBD2. This CDR3 spans 13 amino acids. Germline-derived CDR1 and CDR2 are MNHEY and SVGEGT. V lost 8 bases, J lost 3 bases, and 3 bases stayed unmatched. The CDR3 coding sequence is TGTGCCAGCGGCCTAGCGGGGGAAGAGACCCAGTACTTC. This gives the protein CASGLAGEETQYF.

Sample share makes this clonotype medium-sized (0.01 to 0.1%). The chain is built from TRBV7-2 and TRBJ2-2; 8 nucleotides align to TRBD2. The length of the CDR3 is 15 residues. Germline V gene sequence: CDR1 SGHTA, CDR2 FQGNSA. The V and J ends lost 3 bases and 2 bases, in that order; junction bases with no gene match: 2. CDR3 region: CASSFLAGNTGELFF. The CDR3 DNA is TGTGCCAGCAGCTTTCTAGCGGGTAACACCGGGGAGCTGTTTTTT. Looking up the rest from reference TRBV7-2 and TRBJ2-2 gives the full variable domain: GAGVSQSPSNKVTEKGKDVELRCDPISGHTALYWYRQSLGQGLEFLIYFQGNSAPDKSGLPSDRFSAERTGGSVSTLTIQRTQQEDSAVYLCASSFLAGNTGELFFGEGSRLTVL.

This clonotype was counted between two and nine times. The chain recombines TRBV15 with TRBJ1-5; tentatively, D is TRBD1 (5 bases). Trimming left V 0 bases short and J 5 bases short, with 14 bases between. CDR1 and CDR2 from the germline V gene are LNHNV and YYDKDF (reference sequence). The CDR3 is 16 residues long. CDR3 residues: CATSRDKGGGDQPQHF. CDR3 DNA: TGTGCCACCAGCAGAGATAAAGGAGGAGGGGATCAGCCCCAGCATTTT.

This chain links TRBV11-2 with TRBJ2-7; D may be TRBD1 or TRBD2 (6 bases each). The CDR3 runs to 13 residues. The germline CDR1 and CDR2 sequences are SGHAT and FQNNGV. V was shortened by 4 bases and J by 5 bases, with 12 bases between the two germline ends. Here the CDR3 reads CASSCDRGHEQYF. The DNA for the CDR3 is TGTGCCAGCAGCTGCGACCGGGGGCACGAGCAGTACTTC.

This clonotype was seen a handful of times. The rearrangement uses TRBV4-2 and TRBJ2-5; 9 bases are shared with TRBD1. The germline gives CDR1 LGHNA, CDR2 YNFKEQ. The CDR3 length is 15 residues. With 6 bases clipped from V and 4 bases from J, the junction kept 9 bases outside the gene matches. The CDR3: CASSQTGQGGETQYF. DNA for the CDR3: TGTGCCAGCAGTCAAACGGGACAGGGAGGAGAGACCCAGTACTTC.

By proportion, this clonotype is medium-sized. The V call is TRBV5-1, the J call TRBJ2-3; 8 nucleotides agree with TRBD2. This CDR3 has 16 residues. Germline V lookup: CDR1 SGHRS, CDR2 YFSETQ. J gave up 2 bases and V 3 bases, and 8 bases lay outside the gene matches. DNA for the CDR3: TGCGCCAGCAGCTCGGGACTAGGGGGGATCACAGATACGCAGTATTTT. It is translated as CASSSGLGGITDTQYF.

This clonotype is termed medium-sized. The chain links TRBV12-3 or TRBV12-4 to TRBJ1-1; D gene unclear. The CDR3 spans 14 residues. Trimming left V 2 bases short and J 4 bases short, with 11 bases between. CDR3 DNA sequence: TGTGCCAGCAGTTTATCCGTTTACGCCACTGAAGCTTTCTTT. It specifies CASSLSVYATEAFF.

V is TRBV6-2 or TRBV6-3 and J is TRBJ1-6; 9 nucleotides match TRBD1. With 5 bases clipped from V and 13 bases from J, the junction kept 12 bases outside the gene matches. Germline lookup yields CDR1 MNHEY and CDR2 SVGEGT. The CDR3 runs to 15 residues. The DNA of the CDR3 is TGTGCCAGCAGTCTCTCGGGACAGGGTTTTGGTCCCCTCCACTTT. This codes for CASSLSGQGFGPLHF.

This clonotype qualifies as medium-sized (0.01 to 0.1%). The chain combines TRBV12-3 or TRBV12-4 with TRBJ1-2; 8 bases align to TRBD1. The CDR3 covers 16 residues. V dropped 5 bases and J dropped 2; count of bases not matched to a gene: 10. The CDR3 loop reads CASSTLGQGTNYGYTF. The CDR3 DNA is TGTGCCAGCAGTACCCTCGGACAGGGCACCAACTATGGCTACACCTTC.

In this sample, this clonotype is medium-sized. This sequence joins TRBV6-2 or TRBV6-3 and TRBJ2-7, with 9 nucleotides matching TRBD2. V lost 6 bases, J lost 4 bases, and 10 bases stayed unmatched. This CDR3 is 15 amino acids long. Looked up from germline, CDR1 is MNHEY and CDR2 is SVGEGT. The CDR3 region is CASSLAGPELYEQYF. CDR3 in DNA: TGTGCCAGCAGCCTAGCGGGACCCGAACTATACGAGCAGTACTTC.

This clonotype showed up just once. A read error may produce the germline difference seen at one junction end. The chain couples TRBV6-4 to TRBJ1-2, with 9 nucleotides matching TRBD1. Looked up from germline, CDR1 is MRHNA and CDR2 is SNTAGT. The CDR3 is made up of 15 amino acids. Here the CDR3 DNA reads TGTGCCAGCAGTGGAGGGACAGGGCCTAACTATGACTACACCTTC. Translating gives CASSGGTGPNYDYTF.

This clonotype has more than one count but fewer than ten. This chain links TRBV20-1 with TRBJ1-3, with TRBD1 identical over 7 bases. V shed 2 bases, J shed 2 bases, and the junction held 6 bases outside the gene matches. Germline CDR1 reads DFQATT; CDR2 reads SNEGSKA (reference sequence). CDR3 size: 15 residues. The CDR3 nucleotides read TGCAGTGCTAGACCTCGGACAGGCGCTGGAAACACCATATATTTT. This encodes CSARPRTGAGNTIYF.

Of note for this clonotype: A much larger clone differs from this one at a single base, so this may be a read error. The genes are TRBV6-1 and TRBJ2-7, with TRBD1 as a possible D gene (5 bases). The CDR3 totals 12 residues. The V gene lost 8 bases and the J gene lost 3 bases, with 11 bases spanning the gap. Looked up from germline, CDR1 is MNHNS and CDR2 is SASEGT. The DNA for the CDR3 is TGTGCCAGCGGTGCAGGGCGCTACGAGCAGTACTTC. Protein sequence: CASGAGRYEQYF.

This sequence joins TRBV7-9 and TRBJ2-1; D unclear. Germline lookup yields CDR1 SEHNR and CDR2 FQNEAQ (reference sequence). The germline V and J ends were trimmed by 1 base and 1 base, with 14 bases remaining between them. The CDR3 has 17 amino acids. CDR3 loop: CASSLGVGRTSYNEQFF. The CDR3 DNA is TGTGCCAGCAGCTTAGGGGTAGGCCGAACTTCCTACAATGAGCAGTTCTTC.

This clonotype was seen only a few times. J is TRBJ2-3 and V is TRBV7-2, with 8 bases aligning to TRBD2. Germline V gene lookup returns CDR1 SGHTA and CDR2 FQGNSA. The CDR3 is 14 amino acids. J gave up 4 bases and V 5 bases, and 5 bases lay outside the gene matches. The DNA for the CDR3 is TGTGCCAGCAGCCCGGGACTAGTCTCAGATACGCAGTATTTT. It translates to CASSPGLVSDTQYF.

V gene TRBV27 combines with J gene TRBJ2-3; 10 bases are a match to TRBD2. The V gene's germline CDR1 is MNHEY and CDR2 SMNVEV (reference sequence). Unmatched junction bases numbered 8, after V lost 5 bases and J lost 0 bases. The CDR3 has 17 residues. DNA of the CDR3: TGTGCCAGCAGTAGCCCGGGACTAGCGAATAGCACAGATACGCAGTATTTT. Translated: CASSSPGLANSTDTQYF.

The CDR3 here is CASSLNGGLAGGNEQFF. The CDR3 DNA follows: TGCGCCAGCAGCTTGAACGGAGGACTAGCGGGAGGCAATGAGCAGTTCTTC. The chain recombines TRBV5-1 with TRBJ2-1; 14 bases map to TRBD2. The V gene end was trimmed by 1 base and the J gene end by 6 bases; junction bases not matched to a gene: 6. Germline V gene sequence: CDR1 SGHRS, CDR2 YFSETQ. This CDR3 region has 17 residues.

The chain joins TRBV28 to TRBJ1-2; D gene uncertain. Germline V gives CDR1 MDHEN, CDR2 SYDVKM. The CDR3 sequence is 11 residues long. V shed 6 bases and J shed 7 bases, with 9 bases lying between them. In DNA, the CDR3 is TGTGCCAGCAGCTCCACGGGTGGCTACACCTTC. Protein sequence: CASSSTGGYTF.

The genes are TRBV5-1 and TRBJ2-5, with D unclear. Germline V gene lookup returns CDR1 SGHRS and CDR2 YFSETQ. There are 15 residues in the CDR3. Between the trimmed V and J ends, which lost 0 bases and 4 bases, there was a span of 13 bases. In DNA form, the CDR3 reads TGCGCCAGCAGCTTGGCCAAGGGTCCACGAGAGACCCAGTACTTC. This codes for CASSLAKGPRETQYF.

This clonotype showed up just a few times. The V gene is TRBV6-1, the J gene TRBJ1-1; 7 nucleotides line up with TRBD1. The junction had 13 bases not matched to a gene; V was cut back by 5 bases and J by 1 base. The CDR3 length is 17 residues. Germline V CDR1 and CDR2: MNHNS, SASEGT. CDR3 sequence reads: CASSKDRVRIANTEAFF. CDR3 DNA: TGTGCCAGCAGTAAAGACAGGGTTCGAATAGCGAACACTGAAGCTTTCTTT.

In its sample, this clonotype ranks as medium-sized. The chain combines TRBV5-4 with TRBJ2-1, with D unclear. The CDR3 is 14 residues long. V gave up 0 bases and J gave up 0 bases, with 4 bases separating them. The germline CDR1 and CDR2 sequences are SGHNT and YYREEE (reference sequence). The CDR3 nucleotides are TGTGCCAGCAGCTTGGGACCCTCCTACAATGAGCAGTTCTTC. Its translation: CASSLGPSYNEQFF.